This T cell receptor (beta chain) emerged from a study of CD8+CD57+ T cells in acquired aplastic anemia. Overall study context: Recorded DNA amounts for sorted CD4+ and CD8+ cells had an average of 3.2 ug. Study-level findings and limits: Patients and controls shared just under 30 CD8+ CDR3 sequences, highly expressed in patients. No significant difference in CD8+ Simpson's diversity was found between patients and controls.

Patients who underwent sequencing had shown CD8+CD57+ cell expansion by flow cytometry. Each patient carried a diagnosis of severe acquired aplastic anemia. Losses at the gene ends were 0 bases for V and 5 bases for J; bases not matched to a gene: 7. Germline V gives CDR1 ENHRY, CDR2 SYGVKD. CDR3 size: 16 residues. This clonotype has only a few counts. Its antigen is unidentified. The TCR beta profiling, which covered VDJ combination and CDR3 sequence, was carried out using genomic DNA as the template. One entry per CDR3 protein results from TCRdb running MiXCR on the reads. The sample carries about 200,000 distinct CDR3 sequences, 65% recorded once.

This receptor was obtained from a human donor with aplastic anemia. The chain recombines TRBV10-3 with TRBJ2-5, with 9 bases matching TRBD2. Sequenced: sorted CD4+, CD8+, or CD8+CD57+ T cells (not recorded which) from PBMCs. This CDR3 reads CAISESLLAGMETQYF. In DNA form, the CDR3 reads TGTGCCATCAGTGAGTCGTTGCTAGCGGGGATGGAGACCCAGTACTTC.